This is a list of T cell receptor beta chains from one sample in a study of blood T cell repertoires in COVID-19. This table comes from immunoSEQ multiplex PCR, and its TCRdb copy is limited to in-frame clones, with some not included. The table records under 450,000 clones, 91% of them present only once. Sample: PBMCs or T cells enriched from blood (not recorded which). The source is a middle-aged woman who had been exposed to COVID-19. CDR3s include the opening cysteine and the closing phenylalanine or tryptophan. D genes are given only for firm matches. The size field is filled for only some rows; it gives once, few, many or a size class.

v_gene: TRBV10-3
j_gene: TRBJ1-6
d_gene: TRBD1
abundance: .
CDR3aa: CAISEFRSEQGNNSPLHF
CDR3nt: TGTGCCATCAGTGAATTTCGATCGGAACAGGGGAATAATTCACCCCTCCACTTT

v_gene: TRBV11-2
j_gene: TRBJ1-4
d_gene: TRBD1
abundance: .
CDR3aa: CASSSRQGLGEKLFF
CDR3nt: TGTGCCAGCAGCTCCAGACAGGGGTTAGGTGAAAAACTGTTTTTT

v_gene: TRBV2
j_gene: TRBJ1-2
d_gene: TRBD1
abundance: once
CDR3aa: CASTAGTGEGYTF
CDR3nt: TGTGCCAGCACTGCCGGGACAGGGGAGGGCTACACCTTC

v_gene: TRBV18
j_gene: TRBJ1-4
d_gene: .
abundance: few
CDR3aa: CASSRREGNEKLFF
CDR3nt: TGTGCCAGCTCACGCAGGGAGGGGAATGAAAAACTGTTTTTT

v_gene: TRBV5-1
j_gene: TRBJ1-5
d_gene: .
abundance: .
CDR3aa: CASNGRSRGRAQPQHF
CDR3nt: TGCGCCAGCAACGGGAGGTCCAGGGGTCGGGCTCAGCCCCAGCATTTT

v_gene: TRBV11-2
j_gene: TRBJ1-1
d_gene: TRBD1
abundance: .
CDR3aa: CASSLRDRGIRTEAFF
CDR3nt: TGTGCCAGCAGCCTAAGGGACAGGGGAATTCGAACTGAAGCTTTCTTT

v_gene: TRBV6-5
j_gene: TRBJ1-2
d_gene: .
abundance: .
CDR3aa: CASSYSGRTLDGYTF
CDR3nt: TGTGCCAGCAGTTACTCTGGCAGGACTCTCGATGGCTACACCTTC

v_gene: TRBV19
j_gene: TRBJ2-7
d_gene: TRBD1
abundance: .
CDR3aa: CASSLGTGREQYF
CDR3nt: TGTGCCAGTAGTCTTGGGACAGGGCGCGAGCAGTACTTC

v_gene: TRBV30
j_gene: TRBJ2-1
d_gene: TRBD2
abundance: .
CDR3aa: CAWSGTSGRRYNEQFF
CDR3nt: TGTGCCTGGAGTGGGACTAGCGGCCGACGTTACAATGAGCAGTTCTTC

v_gene: TRBV19
j_gene: TRBJ1-4
d_gene: .
abundance: .
CDR3aa: CASSTPDLREKLFF
CDR3nt: TGTGCCAGTAGTACCCCCGACCTCAGGGAAAAACTGTTTTTT

v_gene: TRBV24-1
j_gene: TRBJ2-5
d_gene: .
abundance: .
CDR3aa: CATSEALPETQYF
CDR3nt: TGTGCCACCAGTGAGGCCCTGCCGGAGACCCAGTACTTC

v_gene: TRBV5-5
j_gene: TRBJ2-3
d_gene: TRBD1
abundance: .
CDR3aa: CASSPRLTGTTDTQYF
CDR3nt: TGTGCCAGCAGCCCGAGACTGACAGGGACCACAGATACGCAGTATTTT

v_gene: TRBV18
j_gene: TRBJ1-5
d_gene: TRBD1
abundance: .
CDR3aa: CASSRQPPDTGGHQPQHF
CDR3nt: TGTGCCAGCTCACGACAACCTCCGGACACAGGGGGCCATCAGCCCCAGCATTTT

v_gene: TRBV2
j_gene: TRBJ1-2
d_gene: .
abundance: .
CDR3aa: CASSPGTSSNYGYTF
CDR3nt: TGTGCCAGCAGCCCCGGGACAAGTTCTAACTATGGCTACACCTTC

v_gene: TRBV5-1
j_gene: TRBJ2-1
d_gene: .
abundance: .
CDR3aa: CASSLVLAKDEQFF
CDR3nt: TGCGCCAGCAGCTTGGTGCTAGCGAAGGATGAGCAGTTCTTC

v_gene: TRBV3-1/TRBV3-2
j_gene: TRBJ1-5
d_gene: .
abundance: .
CDR3aa: CASSQRRGPQHF
CDR3nt: TGTGCCAGCAGCCAGAGGCGGGGGCCCCAGCATTTT

v_gene: TRBV11-3
j_gene: TRBJ1-1
d_gene: .
abundance: once
CDR3aa: CASSLTNKNTEAFF
CDR3nt: TGTGCCAGCAGCTTGACAAACAAGAACACTGAAGCTTTCTTT

v_gene: TRBV5-1
j_gene: TRBJ1-1
d_gene: TRBD1
abundance: once
CDR3aa: CASGPQGPAGGTEAFF
CDR3nt: TGCGCCAGCGGACCACAGGGGCCTGCGGGGGGGACTGAAGCTTTCTTT

v_gene: TRBV3-1/TRBV3-2
j_gene: TRBJ2-5
d_gene: TRBD2
abundance: .
CDR3aa: CASSQDWASGGAGETQYF
CDR3nt: TGTGCCAGCAGCCAAGATTGGGCTAGCGGGGGGGCCGGGGAGACCCAGTACTTC

v_gene: TRBV6-5
j_gene: TRBJ1-3
d_gene: .
abundance: .
CDR3aa: CASSTGGARGNTIYF
CDR3nt: TGTGCCAGCAGCACGGGAGGGGCAAGGGGAAACACCATATATTTT

v_gene: TRBV18
j_gene: TRBJ2-3
d_gene: .
abundance: .
CDR3aa: CASSPVLQSTDTQYF
CDR3nt: TGTGCCAGCTCACCAGTACTCCAAAGCACAGATACGCAGTATTTT

v_gene: TRBV5-5
j_gene: TRBJ1-4
d_gene: .
abundance: .
CDR3aa: CASSRGNEKLFF
CDR3nt: TGTGCCAGCAGCCGGGGTAATGAAAAACTGTTTTTT

v_gene: TRBV27
j_gene: TRBJ2-1
d_gene: TRBD2
abundance: .
CDR3aa: CASMLGLVYNEQFF
CDR3nt: TGTGCCAGCATGCTGGGACTAGTATACAATGAGCAGTTCTTC

v_gene: TRBV27
j_gene: TRBJ2-7
d_gene: .
abundance: once
CDR3aa: CASSLFAIPRGEQYF
CDR3nt: TGTGCCAGCAGTTTATTTGCTATACCCCGCGGGGAGCAGTACTTC

v_gene: TRBV4-3
j_gene: TRBJ2-7
d_gene: .
abundance: .
CDR3aa: CASSQEDRLGEQYF
CDR3nt: TGCGCCAGCAGCCAAGAGGACAGACTGGGGGAGCAGTACTTC

v_gene: TRBV29-1
j_gene: TRBJ2-5
d_gene: .
abundance: .
CDR3aa: CSCWDYQETQYF
CDR3nt: TGCAGCTGTTGGGACTACCAAGAGACCCAGTACTTC

v_gene: TRBV6-2/TRBV6-3
j_gene: TRBJ1-1
d_gene: .
abundance: .
CDR3aa: CASSQGQTEAFF
CDR3nt: TGTGCCAGCAGCCAAGGACAGACTGAAGCTTTCTTT